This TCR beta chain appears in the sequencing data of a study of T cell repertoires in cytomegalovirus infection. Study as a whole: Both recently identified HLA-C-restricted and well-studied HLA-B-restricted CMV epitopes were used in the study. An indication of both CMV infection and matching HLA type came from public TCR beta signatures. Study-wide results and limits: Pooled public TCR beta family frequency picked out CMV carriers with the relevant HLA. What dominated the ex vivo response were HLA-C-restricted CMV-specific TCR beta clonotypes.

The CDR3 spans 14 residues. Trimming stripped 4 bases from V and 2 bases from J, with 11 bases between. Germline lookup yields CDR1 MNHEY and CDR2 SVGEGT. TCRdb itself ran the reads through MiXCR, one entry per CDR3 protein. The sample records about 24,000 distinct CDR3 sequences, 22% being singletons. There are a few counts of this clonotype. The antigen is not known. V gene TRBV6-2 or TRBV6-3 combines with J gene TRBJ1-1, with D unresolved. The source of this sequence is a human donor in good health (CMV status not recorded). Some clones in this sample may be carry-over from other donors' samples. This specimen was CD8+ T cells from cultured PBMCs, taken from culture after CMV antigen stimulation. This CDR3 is CASSSYRSNTEAFF. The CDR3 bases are TGTGCCAGCAGTTCGTATCGGAGCAACACTGAAGCTTTCTTT.